This T cell receptor beta chain was captured in a study of blood T cell repertoires in COVID-19. Overall study: COVID-19 samples, acute and convalescent, were from the United States, Italy and Spain. PBMCs, B-cell-depleted T cells, or T cells were the source of the cDNA or gDNA that made up the material.

As originally analysed: Nucleated cell number was recorded as an estimate derived from reference gene primer amplification. Some clones are missing from TCRdb's copy, which holds only in-frame ones; the method was immunoSEQ multiplex PCR. That table supplies the V and J calls and clone size; D and trimming were determined from the DNA. The sample shows around 150,000 clones, around 85% of them seen only once. Germline CDR1 and CDR2: LNHDA and SQIVND (reference sequence). Trimming removed 8 bases from V and 5 bases from J; junction bases left unmatched: 0. The CDR3 is made up of 12 amino acids. V usage is TRBV19 and J usage is TRBJ1-5; 10 bases align to TRBD1. This clonotype originated in a man in his 70s with acute or convalescent COVID-19. The sequenced material came from peripheral blood. This CDR3 reads CASGQGDQPQHF. The CDR3 coding sequence is TGTGCCAGTGGACAGGGGGATCAGCCCCAGCATTTT.